This TCR beta chain was obtained from a study of cytotoxic CD8 clonotypes in ibrutinib-treated CLL. As for the study in general: The subjects consisted of eleven to twelve relapsed/refractory and roughly 15 treatment-naive individuals, with 17 to 18 IGHV unmutated.

The repertoire was sequenced with immunoSEQ multiplex PCR; TCRdb's copy has only in-frame clones and lacks some. The sample consists of around 70,000 clones, about nine tenths of them appearing once. Germline-derived CDR1 and CDR2 are MNHEY and SVGAGI. The CDR3 is 11 residues long. The V end lost 6 bases, the J end lost 2 bases, and 5 bases lay between the germline ends. As input for TCR beta libraries, roughly 2.1 micrograms of genomic DNA came from cryopreserved PBMCs. The sample consisted of PBMCs, taken after 12 months of ibrutinib treatment. This TCR derives from a human donor with chronic lymphocytic leukemia. The chain links TRBV6-5 to TRBJ2-7; D gene ambiguous. CDR3 sequence (DNA): TGTGCCAGCAGCTTACCCTACGAGCAGTACTTC. Encoded protein: CASSLPYEQYF.